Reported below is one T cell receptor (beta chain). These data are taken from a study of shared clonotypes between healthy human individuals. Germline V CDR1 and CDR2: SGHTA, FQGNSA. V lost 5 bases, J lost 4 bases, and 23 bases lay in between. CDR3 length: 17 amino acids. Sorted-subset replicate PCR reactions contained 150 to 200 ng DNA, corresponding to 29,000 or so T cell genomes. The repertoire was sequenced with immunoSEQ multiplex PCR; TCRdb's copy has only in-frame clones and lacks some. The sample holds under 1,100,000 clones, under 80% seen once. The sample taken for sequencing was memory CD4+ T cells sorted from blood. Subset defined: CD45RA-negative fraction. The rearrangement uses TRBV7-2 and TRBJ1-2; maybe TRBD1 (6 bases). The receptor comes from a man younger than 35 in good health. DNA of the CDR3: TGTGCCAGCAGCCTAGGGGCACAGGGAGGGTCAGGCTATGGCTACACCTTC. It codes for CASSLGAQGGSGYGYTF.